The rows below give T cell receptor beta chains drawn from one sample of a study of metastatic and nonmetastatic thyroid tumors. TCRdb recomputed clones from the PCR reads via MiXCR. The sample yields more than 2,000 clones, 25% to 30% seen once. The sample was tumor tissue. The origin of the receptors is a female donor with papillary thyroid cancer or a benign thyroid nodule (not recorded which). Some clones in this sample may be carry-over from other donors' samples. CDR3s include the opening cysteine and the closing phenylalanine or tryptophan. Fields, in order: V gene, J gene, D gene, clone size, CDR3 protein, CDR3 DNA. D genes are given only for firm matches. Clone size is not always given. Where it is, it says once, few, many or a class for expanded clones.

>TRBV20-1|TRBJ2-7|.|.
CSGVGGTGYEQYF
TGCAGTGGGGTGGGCGGTACGGGCTACGAGCAGTACTTC
>TRBV3-1|TRBJ1-2|.|once
CASSQAGKGVNYGYTF
TGTGCCAGCAGCCAAGCGGGTAAGGGGGTTAACTATGGCTACACCTTC
>TRBV6-1|TRBJ2-7|.|.
CASSTTGHRDKQYF
TGTGCCAGTTCAACGACCGGACACCGAGACAAGCAGTACTTC
>TRBV28|TRBJ2-1|.|.
CASAAGYNEQFF
TGTGCCAGCGCAGCGGGTTACAATGAGCAGTTCTTC
>TRBV28|TRBJ2-7|TRBD2|.
CASVGTSGSSEQYF
TGTGCCAGCGTTGGGACTAGCGGGAGTTCCGAGCAGTACTTC
>TRBV6-1|TRBJ1-2|TRBD1|few
CASSRTTGGLGYTF
TGTGCCAGCAGCAGAACCACAGGGGGACTCGGCTACACCTTC
>TRBV11-1|TRBJ2-3|TRBD2|.
CASSSLEAGVYTDTQYF
TGTGCCAGCAGTTCCCTCGAGGCGGGAGTTTACACAGATACGCAGTATTTT
>TRBV5-1|TRBJ2-3|.|.
CASRGDGNTDTQYF
TGCGCCAGCAGAGGGGACGGAAACACAGATACGCAGTATTTT
>TRBV4-1|TRBJ1-4|.|once
CASSQDAGDEKLFF
TGCGCCAGCAGCCAAGACGCGGGTGATGAAAAACTGTTTTTT
>TRBV6-1|TRBJ2-3|.|few
CASSRSHSTDTQYF
TGTGCCAGCAGCCGATCTCACAGCACAGATACGCAGTATTTT
>TRBV20-1|TRBJ2-7|TRBD1|large
CSARPPTGWDYEQYF
TGCAGTGCTAGACCACCGACAGGGTGGGACTACGAGCAGTACTTC
>TRBV2|TRBJ2-3|TRBD2|.
CASSEPSGIVNTQYF
TGTGCCAGCAGTGAACCTAGCGGGATCGTGAATACGCAGTATTTT
>TRBV6-1|TRBJ1-2|.|few
CASSDLRGTGLAGYTF
TGTGCCAGCAGTGATTTGAGGGGGACGGGGCTGGCTGGCTACACCTTC
>TRBV10-3|TRBJ2-7|.|few
CAIRWARDGSYEQYF
TGTGCCATCAGGTGGGCCAGGGACGGGTCCTACGAGCAGTACTTC
>TRBV6-6|TRBJ1-2|.|.
CASSYSPLQGADGYTF
TGTGCCAGCAGTTACTCCCCCTTACAGGGCGCCGATGGCTACACCTTC
>TRBV7-2|TRBJ2-7|TRBD2|.
CASSFLAGDYEQYF
TGTGCCAGCAGCTTCCTAGCGGGGGACTACGAGCAGTACTTC